Presented here are 24 T cell receptor beta chains from one specimen sequenced in a study of T-cell reconstitution after alpha-beta-depleted transplantation in children. Preparing the TCRbeta library involved the use of unique molecular identifiers. Each CDR3 protein gets one entry after TCRdb re-called the PCR reads with MiXCR. The table includes about 640,000 distinct CDR3 sequences, approximately 12% detected once. Sequenced material: PBMCs, mostly from graft donor cells, taken 360 days after TCRalphabeta/CD19-depleted stem cell transplant. The receptors originated from a male patient younger than 18 who had a stem cell transplant for acute myeloid leukemia, so the T cells may come from the graft donor.

This clonotype was seen ten or more times. In nucleotides, the CDR3 is TGTGCCAGCAGTTTCAGGGCTGGCACAGATACGCAGTATTTT. As protein: CASSFRAGTDTQYF. V and J are TRBV12-3 or TRBV12-4 and TRBJ2-3; D is perhaps TRBD1 (5 bases). V was clipped by 3 bases and J by 1 base, with 8 bases between them. The CDR3 sequence is 14 residues long.

This clonotype showed up just a few times. V is TRBV20-1 and J is TRBJ2-3; 9 nucleotides line up with TRBD2. V lost 4 bases, J lost 5 bases, and 7 bases stayed unmatched. This CDR3 spans 14 amino acids. Germline CDR1 is DFQATT and CDR2 is SNEGSKA (reference sequence). The CDR3 sequence is CSATSGTSQDTQYF. The CDR3 DNA follows: TGCAGTGCTACCTCCGGGACTAGCCAAGATACGCAGTATTTT.

This clonotype was counted between two and nine times. J is TRBJ2-1 and V is TRBV7-8; 10 positions agree with TRBD2. The CDR3 has 15 amino acids. CDR1 SGHVS and CDR2 FQNEAQ come from the germline V gene. The V gene end was trimmed by 1 base and the J gene end by 12 bases; junction bases not matched to a gene: 9. CDR3 protein: CASSLGSAGGKPQFF. The CDR3 coding sequence is TGTGCCAGCAGCTTAGGGTCAGCGGGAGGGAAACCGCAGTTCTTC.

This clonotype was counted at least ten times. The chain is built from TRBV9 and TRBJ2-1; 9 nucleotides match TRBD2. Per the germline V gene, CDR1 is SGDLS and CDR2 is YYNGEE. J gave up 5 bases and V 0 bases, and 9 bases lay outside the gene matches. The CDR3 runs to 17 residues. The DNA of the CDR3 is TGTGCCAGCAGCGTAGAAGTTGCGACTAGCGGCAACAATGAGCAGTTCTTC. Translating it yields CASSVEVATSGNNEQFF.

V usage is TRBV18 and J usage is TRBJ2-7; D possibly uses TRBD1 or TRBD2 (5 bases each). This CDR3 contains 15 residues. V shed 3 bases and J shed 2 bases, with 14 bases lying between them. In germline, CDR1 is KGHSH, CDR2 LQKENI. As DNA, the CDR3 is TGTGCCAGCTCACCTTCCCGGGACGGAGCCTACGAGCAGTACTTC. Protein product: CASSPSRDGAYEQYF.

The chain links TRBV20-1 to TRBJ2-2, with no clear D. V was pared by 6 bases and J by 1 base, with 9 bases between. Germline-derived CDR1 and CDR2 are DFQATT and SNEGSKA (reference sequence). There are 13 residues in the CDR3. CDR3 DNA: TGCAGTGCACCGATAGGGAACACCGGGGAGCTGTTTTTT. Protein product: CSAPIGNTGELFF.

The chain combines TRBV19 with TRBJ2-4; unclear D gene. The CDR3 is 13 residues long. The V gene's germline CDR1 is LNHDA and CDR2 SQIVND (reference sequence). V lost 3 bases and J lost 7, with 10 bases in between. The CDR3 DNA sequence: TGTGCCAGTAGTATTGTCGAGACGAACATTCAGTACTTC. The encoded protein is CASSIVETNIQYF.

The chain has TRBV20-1 and TRBJ2-7; D might be TRBD1 (5 bases). Germline V gene lookup returns CDR1 DFQATT and CDR2 SNEGSKA (reference sequence). Between the trimmed V and J ends, which lost 1 base and 7 bases, there was a span of 14 bases. This CDR3 contains 13 residues. The chain's CDR3 is CSARATGVSEQYF. CDR3 nucleotides: TGCAGTGCTAGAGCCACAGGAGTCTCTGAGCAGTACTTC.

The sample holds a few counts of this clonotype. The rearrangement uses TRBV4-3 and TRBJ2-4, with 12 bases matching TRBD2. V dropped 1 base and J dropped 7; count of bases not matched to a gene: 8. CDR3 length: 17 amino acids. Germline V gene data show CDR1 as LGHNA and CDR2 as YSLEER. The CDR3 sequence: CASSQGTSGVRWNIQYF. The CDR3 DNA is TGCGCCAGCAGCCAAGGGACTAGCGGGGTTAGATGGAACATTCAGTACTTC.

As DNA, the CDR3 is TGTGCCATCAGTGGGAACTACCCGACGAACACCGGGGAGCTGTTTTTT. Residues: CAISGNYPTNTGELFF. The V and J genes are TRBV10-3 and TRBJ2-2; D ambiguous. Germline assignment: CDR1 ENHRY and CDR2 SYGVKD. Trimming shortened V by 4 bases and J by 0 bases, and 12 bases separated the two germline ends. CDR3 length equals 16 residues.

In this sample, this clonotype turned up many times. The chain joins TRBV29-1 to TRBJ2-3; D gene uncertain. V dropped 4 bases and J dropped 1 base, with 0 bases sitting between them. Germline-derived CDR1 and CDR2 are SQVTM and ANQGSEA. This CDR3 has 10 amino acids. CDR3 DNA sequence: TGCAGCGTTGGCACAGATACGCAGTATTTT. Its translation: CSVGTDTQYF.

This clonotype was seen only a few times. The V gene is TRBV4-3, the J gene TRBJ1-2; D call uncertain. Germline V gene data show CDR1 as LGHNA and CDR2 as YSLEER. V was clipped by 0 bases and J by 1 base, with 6 bases between them. The CDR3 runs to 14 residues. In DNA form, the CDR3 reads TGCGCCAGCAGCCAAGAGGCAATTAACTATGGCTACACCTTC. Its translation is CASSQEAINYGYTF.

This clonotype was seen only a few times. The chain combines TRBV5-1 with TRBJ2-2; 8 bases match TRBD2. The CDR3 loop spans 17 amino acids. Losses at the gene ends were 2 bases for V and 4 bases for J; bases not matched to a gene: 10. Germline V gives CDR1 SGHRS, CDR2 YFSETQ. CDR3 sequence reads: CASSFGSGLVSTGELFF. The CDR3 DNA sequence: TGCGCCAGCAGCTTCGGGTCGGGACTAGTCAGCACCGGGGAGCTGTTTTTT.

This clonotype was seen only a few times. V and J are TRBV29-1 and TRBJ2-5, with TRBD2 as a possible D gene (5 bases). This CDR3 region has 14 residues. The germline gives CDR1 SQVTM, CDR2 ANQGSEA. Trimming removed 7 bases at V and 0 bases at J, with 15 bases between. The CDR3 DNA reads TGCAGCGCCCGCCGCGGGCCGTACCAAGAGACCCAGTACTTC. This codes for CSARRGPYQETQYF.

J is TRBJ2-1 and V is TRBV27, with a weak D call TRBD2 (6 bases). Trimming took off 0 bases at V and 3 bases at J, with 12 bases between the two ends. The germline V gene encodes CDR1 MNHEY and CDR2 SMNVEV (reference sequence). The CDR3 consists of 16 residues. The CDR3 bases are TGTGCCAGCAGTTTATCGGCGGGATTCGGCTACAATGAGCAGTTCTTC. Its translation: CASSLSAGFGYNEQFF.

This clonotype was counted only a few times. The chain is built from TRBV30 and TRBJ2-3, with D maybe TRBD1 (5 bases). CDR3 size: 15 residues. Trimming took 0 bases from V and 4 from J, leaving 14 bases between them. The germline CDR1 and CDR2 sequences are GTSNPN and SVGIG (reference sequence). CDR3 sequence: CAWSVSGLSSDTQYF. The CDR3 coding sequence is TGTGCCTGGAGTGTGTCAGGGCTTTCGTCAGATACGCAGTATTTT.

V and J are TRBV28 and TRBJ2-7; no clear D gene. V was pared by 3 bases and J by 0 bases, with 9 bases between. Germline loops: CDR1 MDHEN, CDR2 SYDVKM. The CDR3 consists of 14 residues. CDR3 residues: CASSFGALSYEQYF. The CDR3 coding sequence is TGTGCCAGCAGTTTCGGAGCCCTCTCCTACGAGCAGTACTTC.

At least ten counts were recorded for this clonotype. The genes are TRBV9 and TRBJ2-7; 7 bases agree with TRBD1. The CDR3 has 15 residues. The trim removed 0 bases at V and 5 bases at J, leaving 8 bases unmatched. Germline V gene lookup returns CDR1 SGDLS and CDR2 YYNGEE. CDR3 region: CASSVGQGSGHEQYF. The DNA of the CDR3 is TGTGCCAGCAGCGTAGGACAGGGATCGGGCCACGAGCAGTACTTC.

V gene TRBV19 combines with J gene TRBJ2-1; 12 bases are a match to TRBD2. The V segment lost 6 bases and the J segment 11 bases; nucleotides outside the gene matches: 11. The germline CDR1 and CDR2 sequences are LNHDA and SQIVND (reference sequence). The CDR3 runs 15 residues. CDR3 in DNA: TGTGCCAGTAGGAGACTAGCGGGAGCGGAAGGGAAGCAGTTCTTC. As protein: CASRRLAGAEGKQFF.

The chain recombines TRBV27 with TRBJ1-1; no definite D call. This CDR3 is built from 17 residues. CDR1 is MNHEY, CDR2 SMNVEV, per germline (reference sequence). Trimming removed 2 bases at V and 1 base at J, with 17 bases between. As DNA, the CDR3 is TGTGCCAGCAGTTTACTCCGACTGGGCACGGAGAACACTGAAGCTTTCTTT. This translates into CASSLLRLGTENTEAFF.

This clonotype has ten or more counts. V usage is TRBV4-2 and J usage is TRBJ2-2; weak D call: TRBD1 (5 bases). V was pared by 6 bases and J by 0 bases, with 23 bases between. The V gene's germline CDR1 is LGHNA and CDR2 YNFKEQ. The CDR3 is 19 residues long. DNA for the CDR3: TGTGCCAGCAGACAGGATATATTCAGGAACTTCGCGAACACCGGGGAGCTGTTTTTT. Protein product: CASRQDIFRNFANTGELFF.

This clonotype occurred many times. CDR3 region: CASSPGTGGRNEQYF. The CDR3 DNA sequence: TGTGCCAGCAGTCCCGGGACAGGGGGAAGGAACGAGCAGTACTTC. The gene calls are TRBV12-3 or TRBV12-4 and TRBJ2-7, with 11 bases that match TRBD1. CDR3 length: 15 residues. V was clipped by 5 bases and J by 5 bases; unmatched bases: 8.

A few counts support this clonotype. V usage is TRBV7-6 and J usage is TRBJ2-1; 8 nucleotides agree with TRBD2. From germline, CDR1 is SGHVS and CDR2 FNYEAQ. This CDR3 has 16 amino acids. V trimming: 5 bases; J trimming: 2 bases; junction bases outside the gene matches: 8. Written as DNA, the CDR3 is TGTGCCAGCAGCCCACGGGAGGGACTTGCCTACAATGAGCAGTTCTTC. Its protein is CASSPREGLAYNEQFF.

This clonotype was picked up a small number of times. The genes are TRBV20-1 and TRBJ1-1; D gene uncertain. CDR1 is DFQATT, CDR2 SNEGSKA, per germline (reference sequence). This CDR3 region has 13 residues. Trimming stripped 6 bases from V and 3 bases from J, with 14 bases between. The CDR3 loop is CSALTEVHTEAFF. In DNA, the CDR3 is TGCAGTGCGCTTACCGAGGTGCACACTGAAGCTTTCTTT.